This entry lists 28 T cell receptor beta chains sequenced from one sample in a study of T-cell reconstitution after alpha-beta-depleted transplantation in children. As it was prepared, the TCRbeta library received unique molecular identifiers. TCRdb analysed the PCR reads with MiXCR anew, one entry per CDR3 protein. The sample includes 250,000 to 350,000 distinct CDR3 sequences, 9.9% seen only once; the top ten take roughly a tenth. The sample here was PBMCs from the stem cell graft donor, taken from the stem cell graft. Every receptor here comes from a human donor who donated a stem cell graft to a child with SCID.

The chain joins TRBV27 to TRBJ2-7; 10 nucleotides agree with TRBD2. The germline V gene has CDR1 MNHEY and CDR2 SMNVEV (reference sequence). This CDR3 contains 16 residues. The trim removed 5 bases at V and 0 bases at J, leaving 7 bases unmatched. The chain's CDR3 is CASSISGGSSSYEQYF. CDR3 bases: TGTGCCAGCAGTATTAGCGGGGGGTCCAGCTCCTACGAGCAGTACTTC.

The table lists this clonotype with many counts. This chain uses TRBV25-1 with TRBJ2-2; D perhaps matches TRBD2 (7 bases). CDR1 and CDR2 from the germline V gene are MGHDK and SYGVNS. The CDR3 spans 17 residues. The germline V and J ends were trimmed by 3 bases and 2 bases, with 16 bases remaining between them. CDR3 bases: TGTGCCAGCAGTGATAGGGGAGGGACACAAAACACCGGGGAGCTGTTTTTT. Amino acids: CASSDRGGTQNTGELFF.

V and J are TRBV6-5 and TRBJ2-1, with a tentative D call TRBD2 (5 bases). CDR1 MNHEY and CDR2 SVGAGI come from the germline V gene. V lost 2 bases and J lost 6, with 11 bases in between. The length of the CDR3 is 14 residues. The CDR3 here is CASSYELRGNEQFF. CDR3 in DNA: TGTGCCAGCAGTTACGAACTACGGGGCAATGAGCAGTTCTTC.

This clonotype was picked up a small number of times. J is TRBJ1-1 and V is TRBV5-1; D is ambiguous. Trimming stripped 4 bases from V and 7 bases from J, with 20 bases between. The CDR3 runs to 15 residues. Germline-derived CDR1 and CDR2 are SGHRS and YFSETQ. The CDR3 sequence: CASSHQLLGNSEAFF. The CDR3 DNA follows: TGCGCCAGCAGCCACCAACTGCTTGGTAATAGTGAAGCTTTCTTT.

The gene calls are TRBV6-5 and TRBJ2-3; TRBD2 agrees at 9 bases. The CDR3 length is 17 residues. CDR1 MNHEY and CDR2 SVGAGI come from the germline V gene. V lost 0 bases and J lost 2; bases outside the gene matches: 6. The CDR3 region has the DNA TGTGCCAGCAGTTACTCGTCTAGCGGGGTCTACACAGATACGCAGTATTTT. It is translated as CASSYSSSGVYTDTQYF.

This clonotype was seen at least ten times. The J gene is TRBJ2-1, the V gene TRBV7-2; D not certain. The CDR3 runs 15 residues. CDR1 is SGHTA, CDR2 FQGNSA, per germline. Trimming pared 1 base from V and 7 bases from J, leaving 14 bases between. The CDR3 region has the DNA TGTGCCAGCAGCTTAGGTGGCGGCTTTGGGAATGAGCAGTTCTTC. Translation: CASSLGGGFGNEQFF. Drawing the rest from reference TRBV7-2 and TRBJ2-1, the complete variable domain is GAGVSQSPSNKVTEKGKDVELRCDPISGHTALYWYRQSLGQGLEFLIYFQGNSAPDKSGLPSDRFSAERTGGSVSTLTIQRTQQEDSAVYLCASSLGGGFGNEQFFGPGTRLTVL.

This clonotype was counted between two and nine times. V gene TRBV5-1 combines with J gene TRBJ2-7, with unresolved D. CDR1 SGHRS and CDR2 YFSETQ come from the germline V gene. This CDR3 contains 14 residues. Trimming took 0 bases from V and 6 from J, leaving 13 bases between them. The CDR3 protein is CASSLETVPGEQYF. CDR3 DNA: TGCGCCAGCAGCTTGGAAACTGTTCCTGGCGAGCAGTACTTC. The entire variable domain, with the rest obtained from reference TRBV5-1 and TRBJ2-7, is as follows: KAGVTQTPRYLIKTRGQQVTLSCSPISGHRSVSWYQQTPGQGLQFLFEYFSETQRNKGNFPGRFSGRQFSNSRSEMNVSTLELGDSALYLCASSLETVPGEQYFGPGTRLTVT.

The chain combines TRBV29-1 with TRBJ2-1; the match to TRBD2 covers 9 bases. V dropped 3 bases and J dropped 5; count of bases not matched to a gene: 5. The CDR3 loop spans 14 amino acids. The germline V gene encodes CDR1 SQVTM and CDR2 ANQGSEA. CDR3 loop: CSVDGLAGNNEQFF. Here the CDR3 DNA reads TGCAGCGTTGATGGGCTAGCGGGAAACAATGAGCAGTTCTTC.

V gene TRBV20-1 combines with J gene TRBJ2-7; a weak D match, TRBD1 (6 bases). The CDR3 totals 16 residues. From germline, CDR1 is DFQATT and CDR2 SNEGSKA (reference sequence). V was shortened by 1 base and J by 1 base, with 17 bases between the two germline ends. The CDR3: CSARGPSGTQSYEQYF. CDR3 bases: TGCAGTGCTAGAGGTCCATCCGGGACACAGTCCTACGAGCAGTACTTC.

This clonotype was recorded a few times. The chain has TRBV5-1 and TRBJ2-7; 14 bases are a match to TRBD2. The CDR3 runs 14 residues. Germline values: CDR1 SGHRS, CDR2 YFSETQ. With V trimmed by 4 bases and J by 6 bases, 3 bases remained unmatched. Here the CDR3 reads CASSPGTSGSEQYF. CDR3 coding DNA: TGCGCCAGCAGCCCCGGGACTAGCGGGAGCGAGCAGTACTTC.

This clonotype was seen a handful of times. The CDR3 region has the DNA TGTGCCATCAGTGACTCGAAGACGAAGGAGCCCCAGCATTTT. It translates to CAISDSKTKEPQHF. J is TRBJ1-5 and V is TRBV10-3; D ambiguous. The CDR3 is 14 amino acids. The germline V and J ends were trimmed by 3 bases and 8 bases, with 14 bases remaining between them. CDR1 is ENHRY, CDR2 SYGVKD, per germline.

This clonotype was recorded a few times. This sequence joins TRBV7-9 and TRBJ2-7, with 7 bases lining up with TRBD2. V shed 5 bases, J shed 3 bases, and the junction held 7 bases outside the gene matches. The CDR3 consists of 14 residues. Germline V gives CDR1 SEHNR, CDR2 FQNEAQ (reference sequence). CDR3 protein: CASSPSGTNYEQYF. CDR3 in DNA: TGTGCCAGCAGCCCATCCGGGACTAACTACGAGCAGTACTTC.

This clonotype was seen more than once but under ten times. The chain joins TRBV28 to TRBJ2-1; D perhaps matches TRBD1 (6 bases). The CDR3 has 14 amino acids. Germline CDR1 reads MDHEN; CDR2 reads SYDVKM. Trimming removed 5 bases from V and 8 bases from J, with 16 bases in between. CDR3 in amino acids: CASSPGTRWDEQFF. In DNA, the CDR3 is TGTGCCAGCAGTCCCGGGACAAGGTGGGATGAGCAGTTCTTC.

In this sample, this clonotype turned up a few times. This rearrangement joins TRBV6-1 to TRBJ1-5, with 9 bases identical to TRBD1. CDR3 size: 15 residues. V dropped 6 bases and J dropped 5; count of bases not matched to a gene: 8. Germline V CDR1 and CDR2: MNHNS, SASEGT. The CDR3 nucleotides read TGTGCCAGCAGCCCCCTAAGGGACAGGGATCAGCCCCAGCATTTT. Protein: CASSPLRDRDQPQHF.

Note on this clonotype: A read error may explain this, as a much larger clone is one base away. This chain joins TRBV7-8 and TRBJ2-1; D is undetermined. The germline CDR1 and CDR2 sequences are SGHVS and FQNEAQ. The V end was cut by 5 bases, the J end by 2 bases, with 13 bases between. The CDR3 contains 15 residues. The CDR3 DNA reads as TGTGCCAGCAGCATAGTCTGGGGAACCTACAATGAGCAGTTCTTC. Translation: CASSIVWGTYNEQFF.

In this sample, this clonotype turned up many times. This chain uses TRBV29-1 with TRBJ1-4; 7 bases align to TRBD1. There are 13 residues in the CDR3. V lost 1 base, J lost 8 bases, and 4 bases stayed unmatched. Germline-derived CDR1 and CDR2 are SQVTM and ANQGSEA. CDR3 protein: CSVEGPGGEKLFF. The CDR3 DNA sequence: TGCAGCGTTGAAGGGCCAGGGGGGGAAAAACTGTTTTTT.

This clonotype was seen a handful of times. This chain links TRBV7-2 with TRBJ2-7; tentative D call: TRBD2 (5 bases). From germline, CDR1 is SGHTA and CDR2 FQGNSA. V lost 3 bases to trimming and J lost 3 bases, with 15 bases between them. CDR3 length equals 15 residues. CDR3 protein: CASSFSGPRGYEQYF. The CDR3 DNA reads TGTGCCAGCAGCTTTTCCGGACCCCGGGGCTACGAGCAGTACTTC. Full variable domain (remainder filled in from reference TRBV7-2 and TRBJ2-7): GAGVSQSPSNKVTEKGKDVELRCDPISGHTALYWYRQSLGQGLEFLIYFQGNSAPDKSGLPSDRFSAERTGGSVSTLTIQRTQQEDSAVYLCASSFSGPRGYEQYFGPGTRLTVT.

This clonotype showed up just a few times. The V and J genes are TRBV7-9 and TRBJ2-3; D is possibly TRBD2 (7 bases). Trimming removed 5 bases from V and 6 bases from J, with 15 bases in between. This CDR3 comprises 14 residues. CDR1 SEHNR and CDR2 FQNEAQ come from the germline V gene (reference sequence). Written as DNA, the CDR3 is TGTGCCAGCAGCCCACCGGGGGGCAGGGATACGCAGTATTTT. It encodes CASSPPGGRDTQYF.

This sequence joins TRBV11-2 and TRBJ1-6; D may be TRBD1 (6 bases). The length of the CDR3 is 15 residues. Deletions cut 5 bases from V and 7 bases from J, with 15 bases between. Germline CDR1 and CDR2: SGHAT and FQNNGV. The CDR3 loop is CASSPRGVGNSPLHF. DNA for the CDR3: TGTGCCAGCAGCCCAAGGGGGGTGGGGAATTCACCCCTCCACTTT.

In its sample, this clonotype was seen a few times. This sequence joins TRBV24-1 and TRBJ2-7; D gene unclear. The CDR3 loop spans 14 amino acids. Looked up from germline, CDR1 is KGHDR and CDR2 is SFDVKD. The V end lost 1 base, the J end lost 3 bases, and 9 bases lay between the germline ends. The CDR3 DNA reads TGTGCCACCAGTGATTTCGGGCAGAACTACGAGCAGTACTTC. Translated: CATSDFGQNYEQYF.

This clonotype turned up a few times. This chain joins TRBV10-3 and TRBJ2-7; D remains ambiguous. Trimming removed 0 bases from V and 5 bases from J, with 8 bases in between. CDR3 length: 13 residues. Looked up from germline, CDR1 is ENHRY and CDR2 is SYGVKD. Here the CDR3 reads CAISESGQDEQYF. In nucleotides, the CDR3 is TGTGCCATCAGTGAGTCTGGGCAGGACGAGCAGTACTTC.

V is TRBV5-1 and J is TRBJ1-1; D not resolved. Deletions cut 0 bases from V and 2 bases from J, with 8 bases between. CDR1 is SGHRS, CDR2 YFSETQ, per germline. The CDR3 is 14 amino acids. The CDR3 DNA sequence: TGCGCCAGCAGCTTGGAGTCAGCCAACACTGAAGCTTTCTTT. Its protein is CASSLESANTEAFF.

Written as DNA, the CDR3 is TGTGACCATGATGACCGATCGGGCGCAGATACGCAGTATTTT. Translated: CDHDDRSGADTQYF. This chain uses TRBV19 with TRBJ2-3, with D uncertain. The CDR3 has 14 amino acids. In germline, CDR1 is LNHDA, CDR2 SQIVND (reference sequence).

The chain is built from TRBV15 and TRBJ2-3; no definite D call. The CDR3 is 13 amino acids. Trimming left V 4 bases short and J 15 bases short, with 20 bases between. Germline assignment: CDR1 LNHNV and CDR2 YYDKDF (reference sequence). Here the CDR3 DNA reads TGTGCCACCAGCAAAGGTCAACTCCGGTTTCAATATTTT. It translates to CATSKGQLRFQYF.

A few counts support this clonotype. The chain recombines TRBV20-1 with TRBJ2-3; D is perhaps TRBD1 (6 bases). This CDR3 has 14 residues. V was clipped by 6 bases and J by 4 bases, with 17 bases between them. The germline V gene has CDR1 DFQATT and CDR2 SNEGSKA (reference sequence). CDR3 sequence reads: CSAKGIRTADTQYF. The CDR3 bases are TGCAGTGCCAAAGGGATTCGGACAGCAGATACGCAGTATTTT.

V is TRBV12-3 or TRBV12-4 and J is TRBJ1-6; the match to TRBD1 covers 9 bases. This CDR3 spans 15 amino acids. J lost 8 bases, V lost 6 bases, and 8 bases had no gene match. CDR3 protein: CASSPGTGLDSPLHF. CDR3 nucleotides: TGTGCCAGCAGCCCCGGGACAGGGCTAGATTCACCCCTCCACTTT.

CDR3 bases: TGCAGTGCTAGTATGGGACACACGAGGAGCCAAGAGACCCAGTACTTC. Translated, it gives CSASMGHTRSQETQYF. The chain carries TRBV20-1 and TRBJ2-5; D might be TRBD1 (6 bases). The germline V gene encodes CDR1 DFQATT and CDR2 SNEGSKA (reference sequence). The V end was cut by 3 bases, the J end by 1 base, with 18 bases between. The CDR3 contains 16 residues.

This clonotype was counted between two and nine times. The chain is built from TRBV19 and TRBJ1-4, with D perhaps matching TRBD1 (5 bases). With 3 bases removed from V and 7 bases from J, the gap between germline ends came to 15 bases. The CDR3 sequence is 15 residues long. CDR1 is LNHDA and CDR2 is SQIVND in the germline V gene (reference sequence). CDR3 DNA sequence: TGTGCCAGTAGTATCGGGCGGCAGGGACGTGAAAAACTGTTTTTT. Translation gives CASSIGRQGREKLFF.